These T cell receptor beta chains were read from a single sample in a study of blood T cells in healthy people across ages. TCRdb re-derived calls from the 5' RACE reads in MiXCR, one entry per CDR3 protein. The sample includes roughly 1.5 million distinct CDR3 sequences, approximately 42% of them seen just once. The sample comprised blood. The receptors originated from a woman between 18 and 29 years old in good health. CDR3s include the opening cysteine and the closing phenylalanine or tryptophan. Each record gives: clone size, V gene, J gene, D gene, CDR3 protein, CDR3 DNA. The D gene is left open where the match is weak. Clone sizes are given selectively: once, few, many, or a class where the clone is expanded.

few,TRBV7-9,TRBJ2-1,TRBD2,CASSPTSGRTYNEQFF,TGTGCCAGCAGCCCCACTAGCGGGAGAACCTACAATGAGCAGTTCTTC
NA,TRBV28,TRBJ2-5,NA,CASSSTLRGGYNGQYF,TGTGCCAGCAGTTCCACCTTGAGGGGGGGCTACAATGGGCAGTACTTC
NA,TRBV29-1,TRBJ2-3,NA,CSVEDWGGISTDTQYF,TGCAGCGTTGAAGATTGGGGCGGGATTAGCACAGATACGCAGTATTTT
few,TRBV27,TRBJ1-2,NA,CASSFSRYRNGYTF,TGTGCCAGCAGTTTTTCCCGATACAGAAATGGCTACACCTTC
NA,TRBV2,TRBJ1-5,NA,CASSDRVGGNQPQHF,TGTGCCAGCAGTGACAGGGTAGGGGGCAATCAGCCCCAGCATTTT
NA,TRBV29-1,TRBJ1-2,NA,CSVESGAGHANYGYTF,TGCAGCGTTGAATCAGGGGCAGGGCACGCTAACTATGGCTACACCTTC
NA,TRBV5-1,TRBJ1-4,TRBD1,CASSSSTGITNEKLFF,TGCGCCAGCAGCAGCTCGACAGGGATAACTAATGAAAAACTGTTTTTT
NA,TRBV7-2,TRBJ1-5,TRBD1,CASSSGQWNQPQHF,TGTGCCAGCAGCTCGGGACAGTGGAATCAGCCCCAGCATTTT
NA,TRBV28,TRBJ2-5,NA,CASRDVAQETQYF,TGTGCCAGCCGGGACGTAGCGCAAGAGACCCAGTACTTC
NA,TRBV7-2,TRBJ1-1,TRBD1,CASSPWTGGLNTEAFF,TGTGCCAGCAGCCCTTGGACAGGGGGCCTCAACACTGAAGCTTTCTTT
NA,TRBV7-9,TRBJ2-4,NA,CVSSHTGNRYREQYF,TGTGTCAGCAGCCACACAGGCAACAGGTACAGAGAGCAGTACTTC
few,TRBV24-1,TRBJ2-1,NA,CATSDSSDEQFF,TGTGCCACCAGTGATTCCTCCGATGAGCAGTTCTTC
few,TRBV12-3/TRBV12-4,TRBJ1-2,NA,CASRSRIADYGYTF,TGTGCCAGCAGGAGCCGGATAGCGGACTATGGCTACACCTTC
few,TRBV7-2,TRBJ1-2,NA,CASSSPGYAYGYTF,TGTGCCAGCAGCTCCCCGGGGTACGCCTATGGCTACACCTTC
few,TRBV7-9,TRBJ1-1,NA,CASSSPRGGNTEAFF,TGTGCCAGCAGCTCCCCTCGGGGGGGGAACACTGAAGCTTTCTTT
NA,TRBV4-2,TRBJ2-2,TRBD2,CASSQGTSGLWKLFF,TGTGCCAGCAGCCAGGGGACTAGCGGACTTTGGAAGCTGTTTTTT
NA,TRBV3-1,TRBJ2-5,NA,CASRVQETQYF,TGTGCCAGCAGGGTCCAAGAGACCCAGTACTTC
NA,TRBV20-1,TRBJ2-1,NA,CSVLGTVGTNNEQFF,TGCAGTGTCTTAGGCACAGTGGGGACAAACAATGAGCAGTTCTTC
few,TRBV15,TRBJ1-6,NA,CATSRGFRGDSPLHF,TGTGCCACCAGCAGAGGGTTCAGGGGAGATTCACCCCTCCACTTT
NA,TRBV2,TRBJ2-3,TRBD2,CASRSLAGGPTDTQYF,TGTGCCAGCAGGTCACTAGCGGGGGGCCCCACAGATACGCAGTATTTT
once,TRBV4-3,TRBJ2-7,TRBD2,CASSQVARTSGSVSYNEQYF,TGCGCCAGCAGCCAAGTCGCCCGGACTAGCGGGAGCGTCTCCTACAATGAGCAGTACTTC
NA,TRBV28,TRBJ2-4,NA,CASSLTRRLAKNIQYF,TGTGCCAGTAGTTTAACGCGGCGTTTAGCCAAAAACATTCAGTACTTC
NA,TRBV11-2,TRBJ2-7,TRBD1,CASSRLTGYEQYF,TGTGCCAGCAGCCGACTGACAGGGTACGAGCAGTACTTC
few,TRBV29-1,TRBJ2-3,NA,CSVVSIGATDTQYF,TGCAGCGTTGTTTCAATTGGGGCCACAGATACGCAGTATTTT
NA,TRBV20-1,TRBJ2-7,NA,CSARDLTTGSYEQYF,TGCAGTGCTAGAGATTTGACGACGGGGTCCTACGAGCAGTACTTC
NA,TRBV7-9,TRBJ1-6,NA,CASSLGQVDSPLHF,TGTGCCAGCAGCTTAGGGCAGGTAGATTCACCCCTCCACTTT
NA,TRBV6-5,TRBJ2-5,NA,CASIPGLGGGETQYF,TGTGCCAGCATTCCGGGATTGGGAGGGGGAGAGACCCAGTACTTC
NA,TRBV28,TRBJ1-3,NA,CASRGPGLSGNTIYF,TGTGCCAGCAGGGGACCGGGTCTCTCTGGAAACACCATATATTTT
NA,TRBV7-2,TRBJ1-2,NA,CASSLAQDGFTGYTF,TGTGCCAGCAGCTTAGCCCAGGACGGATTCACCGGCTACACCTTC
NA,TRBV20-1,TRBJ2-1,NA,CSARAAVYNEQFF,TGCAGTGCGAGAGCTGCCGTCTACAATGAGCAGTTCTTC
NA,TRBV9,TRBJ2-3,TRBD2,CASSRGEGLAVTDTQYF,TGTGCCAGCAGCAGAGGTGAGGGACTAGCGGTCACAGATACGCAGTATTTT
NA,TRBV7-2,TRBJ2-1,NA,CASSLVLNAANEQFF,TGTGCCAGCAGCTTAGTACTGAACGCAGCCAATGAGCAGTTCTTC
NA,TRBV19,TRBJ2-1,NA,CASSISDYSSYNEQFF,TGTGCCAGTAGTATTTCAGACTATAGCTCCTACAATGAGCAGTTCTTC